This T cell receptor beta chain emerged from a study of shared clonotypes between healthy human individuals. Study information: The cohort comprised a couple of women and a few men. Their ages spanned 18 to 49 years.

The run depth of the assay was deep. Researchers divided each subset's genomic DNA evenly across several immunoSEQ plates. Repertoires were generated with immunoSEQ multiplex PCR, while TCRdb's copy carries only in-frame clones and drops some. The repertoire has hundreds of thousands of clones, approximately 92% of them found once; the top ten carry around 24%. The naive CD8 fraction comprised CD45RO-negative cells positively selected for CCR7 and excluded terminally differentiated effector memory CD45RA+ cells. Sequenced input: naive CD8+ T cells sorted from blood. The sequence derives from a man aged 25-45 years in good health.

CDR3 region: CASSSYRGAYEQYF. Written as DNA, the CDR3 is TGCGCCAGCAGTTCATACAGGGGAGCCTACGAGCAGTACTTC. This rearrangement joins TRBV10-1 to TRBJ2-7, with 7 bases lining up with TRBD1. The germline V gene encodes CDR1 WNHNN and CDR2 SYGVQD (reference sequence). Germline trimming cut 5 bases from V and 2 bases from J; bases unmatched to any gene: 6. The CDR3 length is 14 residues.